This T cell receptor beta chain was profiled in a study of tumor and adjacent non-tumor tissue in lung cancer. Across the study: The cohort had approximately 12 adenocarcinoma, 2 squamous cell and 1 small cell patients. Study-wide results and limits: Top 100 clones took a larger repertoire share in normal lung. Compared with tumor, normal lung showed significantly lower TCR diversity.

Germline V lookup: CDR1 MGHRA, CDR2 YSYEKL. The CDR3 contains 13 residues. A remark on this clonotype: Its target is not known. A read error may account for a junction end that differs from germline.

A modified ARM-PCR protocol with three rounds of nested PCR amplified TCRbeta. TCRdb re-called the multiplex PCR reads through MiXCR, storing one row per CDR3 protein. The sample records 100,000 to 120,000 distinct CDR3 sequences, about 80% being singletons. RNA was extracted from bulk tissue without any cell sorting. Chemotherapy-naive patients with new lung cancer underwent thoracic surgery in China, August–late 2014. The sequencing sample was made of lung tumor tissue. The receptor was derived from a man in his 70s with non-small cell lung cancer. This chain uses TRBV4-1 with TRBJ2-3, with a weak D call TRBD1 (5 bases). CDR3 nucleotide sequence: TGCGCTAGCAGCCAAGCGTTGGACAATATGCAGTATTTT. Protein: CASSQALDNMQYF.